The 8 T cell receptor beta chains in this list originate from one sample, sequenced in a study of a mutant IDH1 vaccine in newly diagnosed glioma. The table came from immunoSEQ multiplex PCR; TCRdb's copy has only in-frame clones and leaves some out. Among 53,000 or so clones listed, approximately 79% were seen once. Time point denoted: week 35, safety follow-up. Doses comprised 300 ug of mutant IDH1 20-mer peptide each, plus topical imiquimod. Their antigens are not known. The specimen was PBMCs, collected from a glioma patient whose treatment included an IDH1 peptide vaccine. The receptor set was obtained from a man in his forties with glioma.

The chain recombines TRBV30 with TRBJ1-5; maybe TRBD1 (5 bases). The CDR3 has 15 amino acids. V dropped 0 bases and J dropped 1 base, with 10 bases sitting between them. The germline CDR1 and CDR2 sequences are GTSNPN and SVGIG (reference sequence). The CDR3 reads CAWSVRGASNQPQHF. For the CDR3, the DNA is TGTGCCTGGAGTGTAAGAGGGGCAAGCAATCAGCCCCAGCATTTT.

The chain has TRBV30 and TRBJ1-3; D remains unclear. V lost 0 bases and J 0 bases, leaving 9 bases between the germline ends. The CDR3 extends over 15 amino acids. The germline CDR1 and CDR2 sequences are GTSNPN and SVGIG (reference sequence). For the CDR3, the DNA is TGTGCCTGGAGTGTCCGGCGGAGCTCTGGAAACACCATATATTTT. Protein: CAWSVRRSSGNTIYF. Variable domain in full (rest from reference TRBV30 and TRBJ1-3): SQTIHQWPATLVQPVGSPLSLECTVEGTSNPNLYWYRQAAGRGLQLLFYSVGIGQISSEVPQNLSASRPQDRQFILSSKKLLLSDSGFYLCAWSVRRSSGNTIYFGEGSWLTVV.

The chain employs TRBV12-5 and TRBJ2-7; D remains ambiguous. The CDR3 runs 11 residues. Deletions cut 1 base from V and 4 bases from J, with 2 bases between. Looked up from germline, CDR1 is LGHNT and CDR2 is FRNRAP. CDR3 in amino acids: CASGLGYEQYF. In DNA form, the CDR3 reads TGTGCTAGTGGTTTGGGTTACGAGCAGTACTTC.

The CDR3 region is CASRGGASSYNSPLHF. CDR3 coding DNA: TGTGCCAGCAGGGGGGGGGCCAGCTCCTATAATTCACCCCTCCACTTT. V usage is TRBV2 and J usage is TRBJ1-6; a weak D match, TRBD1 (6 bases). This CDR3 spans 16 amino acids. From germline, CDR1 is SNHLY and CDR2 FYNNEI. The ends were cut back, 6 bases at V and 0 bases at J, with 12 bases in the middle.

The rearrangement joins TRBV7-9 to TRBJ2-5; D is uncertain. V was pared by 5 bases and J by 1 base, with 8 bases between. This CDR3 comprises 13 residues. Germline assignment: CDR1 SEHNR and CDR2 FQNEAQ (reference sequence). The CDR3 loop is CASSVPGQETQYF. In nucleotides, the CDR3 is TGTGCCAGCAGCGTCCCCGGCCAAGAGACCCAGTACTTC.

This clone occurred a few times. V usage is TRBV7-8 and J usage is TRBJ1-5; TRBD1 might be the D (6 bases). The V end was cut by 1 base, the J end by 7 bases, with 8 bases between. CDR1 is SGHVS, CDR2 FQNEAQ, per germline. The length of the CDR3 is 13 residues. The CDR3 DNA is TGTGCCAGCAGCTTAGACGGGGGCCAGCCCCAGCATTTT. This encodes CASSLDGGQPQHF. Combining the CDR3 with reference TRBV7-8 and TRBJ1-5 gives the whole variable domain GAGVSQSPRYKVAKRGQDVALRCDPISGHVSLFWYQQALGQGPEFLTYFQNEAQLDKSGLPSDRFFAERPEGSVSTLKIQRTQQEDSAVYLCASSLDGGQPQHFGDGTRLSIL.

This sequence joins TRBV25-1 and TRBJ1-4; D not resolved. Germline V gene data show CDR1 as MGHDK and CDR2 as SYGVNS. Trimming took off 5 bases at V and 2 bases at J, with 18 bases between the two ends. The CDR3 is made up of 17 amino acids. The CDR3 is CASSRAGFEATNEKLFF. CDR3 DNA sequence: TGTGCCAGCAGTCGGGCAGGTTTTGAGGCGACTAATGAAAAACTGTTTTTT.

This clone was seen only once. The chain uses TRBV9 and TRBJ2-3; unclear D gene. V lost 1 base and J lost 3, with 12 bases in between. Germline values: CDR1 SGDLS, CDR2 YYNGEE. The CDR3 runs 15 residues. This CDR3 reads CASSVNPQVTDTQYF. The CDR3 nucleotides read TGTGCCAGCAGCGTAAACCCCCAAGTGACAGATACGCAGTATTTT.